This is a list of T cell receptor beta chains from one sample in a study of blood T cell repertoires in COVID-19. The repertoire was sequenced with immunoSEQ multiplex PCR; TCRdb's copy has only in-frame clones and lacks some. The repertoire has about 270,000 clones, roughly nine tenths of them found once; the top ten carry about 2.6%. The sequenced sample was PBMCs or T cells enriched from blood (not recorded which). Every receptor here comes from a young woman who had recovered from COVID-19. The CDR3 runs from the conserved cysteine through the conserved F or W. The order of the fields is D gene, J gene, clone size, V gene, CDR3 DNA, CDR3 protein. A D gene is named only where the DNA matches it firmly. A clone size is listed for some rows: how often the clone was seen (once, few, many), or a class if it is expanded.

d_call: NA
j_call: TRBJ1-6
clone_size: NA
v_call: TRBV3-1/TRBV3-2
cdr3_nt: TGTGCCAGCAGCCAAGACGGGGATTCGAGTTCACCCCTCCACTTT
cdr3_aa: CASSQDGDSSSPLHF

d_call: NA
j_call: TRBJ2-1
clone_size: NA
v_call: TRBV2
cdr3_nt: TGTGCCAGCAGTCTGCGGGGAGCCGACCCGCAGTTCTTC
cdr3_aa: CASSLRGADPQFF

d_call: TRBD2
j_call: TRBJ2-1
clone_size: NA
v_call: TRBV19
cdr3_nt: TGTGCCAGTAGGAATCCGACTAGCGGGAGTGGCAATGAGCAGTTCTTC
cdr3_aa: CASRNPTSGSGNEQFF

d_call: NA
j_call: TRBJ1-6
clone_size: NA
v_call: TRBV7-2
cdr3_nt: TGTGCCAGCAGCTTAGGTACCCAGGGTCGATCATTGTATGGTTCACCCCTCCACTTT
cdr3_aa: CASSLGTQGRSLYGSPLHF

d_call: NA
j_call: TRBJ2-7
clone_size: NA
v_call: TRBV6-2/TRBV6-3
cdr3_nt: TGTGCCAGCAGTTTTGTCCCGACAGGTCAGTTTTCCTACGAGCAGTACTTC
cdr3_aa: CASSFVPTGQFSYEQYF

d_call: TRBD1
j_call: TRBJ2-7
clone_size: NA
v_call: TRBV7-2
cdr3_nt: TGTGCCAGCAGCTCCGGCAGGACAGGCATCTCCTACGAGCAGTACTTC
cdr3_aa: CASSSGRTGISYEQYF

d_call: NA
j_call: TRBJ1-2
clone_size: NA
v_call: TRBV4-1
cdr3_nt: TGCGCCAGCAGCCAAGTTGCGCGTTCCTATGGCTACACCTTC
cdr3_aa: CASSQVARSYGYTF

d_call: TRBD2
j_call: TRBJ2-7
clone_size: NA
v_call: TRBV5-6
cdr3_nt: TGTGCCAGCAGCCCTTCGGTACTAGCGGGCTACGAGCAGTACTTC
cdr3_aa: CASSPSVLAGYEQYF

d_call: NA
j_call: TRBJ2-3
clone_size: NA
v_call: TRBV27
cdr3_nt: TGTGCCAGCAGTCAAGGACAGTTCATGCCGTCCGATACGCAGTATTTT
cdr3_aa: CASSQGQFMPSDTQYF

d_call: NA
j_call: TRBJ2-7
clone_size: NA
v_call: TRBV29-1
cdr3_nt: TGCAGCGTGGCCCGAGGTCCCGGGATCACCTACGAGCAGTACTTC
cdr3_aa: CSVARGPGITYEQYF

d_call: TRBD1
j_call: TRBJ2-7
clone_size: NA
v_call: TRBV5-6
cdr3_nt: TGTGCCAGCAGACTATTCCGACAGGGGAGTGATTACGAGCAGTACTTC
cdr3_aa: CASRLFRQGSDYEQYF

d_call: TRBD2
j_call: TRBJ2-2
clone_size: NA
v_call: TRBV7-9
cdr3_nt: TGTGCCAGCAGCTTAGGGCTAGCGGGGTCGAACACCGGGGAGCTGTTTTTT
cdr3_aa: CASSLGLAGSNTGELFF

d_call: NA
j_call: TRBJ1-2
clone_size: NA
v_call: TRBV10-3
cdr3_nt: TGTGCCATCAAACCTGACAATGACTATGGCTACACCTTC
cdr3_aa: CAIKPDNDYGYTF

d_call: TRBD1
j_call: TRBJ1-2
clone_size: NA
v_call: TRBV28
cdr3_nt: TGTGCCAGCGTAGGGACAGTCGGGGCGGATGGCTACACCTTC
cdr3_aa: CASVGTVGADGYTF

d_call: TRBD1
j_call: TRBJ2-7
clone_size: NA
v_call: TRBV13
cdr3_nt: TGTGCCAGCAGTCTCTTAGGGACAGGCTGGGGCGAGCAGTACTTC
cdr3_aa: CASSLLGTGWGEQYF

d_call: NA
j_call: TRBJ2-1
clone_size: once
v_call: TRBV11-2
cdr3_nt: TGTGCCAGCAGCTTAGTTACCTACAATGAGCAGTTCTTC
cdr3_aa: CASSLVTYNEQFF

d_call: TRBD1
j_call: TRBJ1-2
clone_size: NA
v_call: TRBV7-6
cdr3_nt: TGTGCCAGCAGCTTAGAAGAACAGGGGGTAAACTATGGCTACACCTTC
cdr3_aa: CASSLEEQGVNYGYTF

d_call: NA
j_call: TRBJ2-5
clone_size: NA
v_call: TRBV5-1
cdr3_nt: TGCGCCAGCAGCTTGTCAGCGGTCGGAACTAGCATGGAGACCCAGTACTTC
cdr3_aa: CASSLSAVGTSMETQYF

d_call: TRBD1
j_call: TRBJ1-4
clone_size: NA
v_call: TRBV7-9
cdr3_nt: TGTGCCAGCAGCTCTAGCCCGGGACAGGAGAATGAAAAACTGTTTTTT
cdr3_aa: CASSSSPGQENEKLFF

d_call: TRBD1
j_call: TRBJ2-7
clone_size: NA
v_call: TRBV11-3
cdr3_nt: TGTGCCAGCAGTGGTGACAGGGGAGTAGGAGAGCAGTACTTC
cdr3_aa: CASSGDRGVGEQYF

d_call: NA
j_call: TRBJ1-4
clone_size: NA
v_call: TRBV28
cdr3_nt: TGTGCCAGCAGTTCCGACAGGTTTCACGCAACTAATGAAAAACTGTTTTTT
cdr3_aa: CASSSDRFHATNEKLFF

d_call: NA
j_call: TRBJ1-4
clone_size: NA
v_call: TRBV24-1
cdr3_nt: TGTGCCACCAGTGATCCAGGGTCGGCTAATGAAAAACTGTTTTTT
cdr3_aa: CATSDPGSANEKLFF

d_call: NA
j_call: TRBJ2-7
clone_size: NA
v_call: TRBV13
cdr3_nt: TGTGCCAGCAGCCGGGTCAGGGGCTACGAGCAGTACTTC
cdr3_aa: CASSRVRGYEQYF

d_call: TRBD1
j_call: TRBJ2-5
clone_size: NA
v_call: TRBV5-4
cdr3_nt: TGTGCCAGCAGCTCGGCTCGACAGGGCCGGGAGACCCAGTACTTC
cdr3_aa: CASSSARQGRETQYF

d_call: TRBD2
j_call: TRBJ2-5
clone_size: NA
v_call: TRBV7-7
cdr3_nt: TGTGCCAGCAGCTTGGGCGGGACTAACCAAGAGACCCAGTACTTC
cdr3_aa: CASSLGGTNQETQYF

d_call: TRBD2
j_call: TRBJ2-2
clone_size: NA
v_call: TRBV7-3
cdr3_nt: TGTGCCAGCAGCCGTATCGGACTAGCGGGATCCCCGAACACCGGGGAGCTGTTTTTT
cdr3_aa: CASSRIGLAGSPNTGELFF

d_call: TRBD1
j_call: TRBJ2-2
clone_size: NA
v_call: TRBV3-1/TRBV3-2
cdr3_nt: TGTGCCAGCAGCCAAGATCTGGGGACAGGGTCCGGGGAGCTGTTTTTT
cdr3_aa: CASSQDLGTGSGELFF

d_call: NA
j_call: TRBJ2-7
clone_size: NA
v_call: TRBV20-1
cdr3_nt: TGCAGTGCTAGGGCGGGGAACGAGCAGTACTTC
cdr3_aa: CSARAGNEQYF

d_call: NA
j_call: TRBJ1-2
clone_size: NA
v_call: TRBV7-9
cdr3_nt: TGTGCCAGCAGTTTTGACACCTATGGCTACACCTTC
cdr3_aa: CASSFDTYGYTF

d_call: TRBD1
j_call: TRBJ1-2
clone_size: NA
v_call: TRBV3-1/TRBV3-2
cdr3_nt: TGTGCCAGCAGCCGAACAGGGGCGGATCTCTATGGCTACACCTTC
cdr3_aa: CASSRTGADLYGYTF

d_call: TRBD1
j_call: TRBJ1-2
clone_size: NA
v_call: TRBV27
cdr3_nt: TGTGCCAGCAGTTCCCGGGACAGTAATGGCTACACCTTC
cdr3_aa: CASSSRDSNGYTF

d_call: NA
j_call: TRBJ2-1
clone_size: NA
v_call: TRBV4-2
cdr3_nt: TGTGCCAGCAGCCAGCGCGGGGTGGGCCAAAATGAGCAGTTCTTC
cdr3_aa: CASSQRGVGQNEQFF

d_call: NA
j_call: TRBJ2-7
clone_size: NA
v_call: TRBV7-8
cdr3_nt: TGTGCCAGCAGCCCACGGCGGATGGCAAGCTCCTACGAGCAGTACTTC
cdr3_aa: CASSPRRMASSYEQYF